Described below is a single TCR beta chain sequence and its context. Antigen: not known. Profiling relied on immunoSEQ multiplex PCR, and the TCRdb table lists in-frame clones only, not all of them. This repertoire shows 51,000 or so clones, about 88% found once; its top ten account for less than 9.5%. This sample is part of a study of radiotherapy plus CTLA-4 blockade in lung cancer. Focal radiation with ipilimumab CTLA-4 blockade was given to patients with chemo-refractory metastatic non-small-cell lung cancer. Germline CDR1 and CDR2: SGHKS and YYEKEE (reference sequence). The V and J ends lost 4 bases and 5 bases, in that order; junction bases with no gene match: 8. The CDR3 consists of 15 residues. Overall study results and limits: After treatment with radiotherapy plus ipilimumab, TCR clones that came from the tumor expanded in blood.

The source of this sequence is a human donor with non-small cell lung cancer whose response to radiotherapy plus ipilimumab could not be evaluated. This specimen consisted of peripheral blood, obtained from a patient treated with radiotherapy plus ipilimumab. The gene calls are TRBV5-5 and TRBJ1-5; 8 bases agree with TRBD1. This chain's CDR3 is CASSRTGMGDQPQHF. The CDR3 nucleotides are TGTGCCAGCAGCAGGACAGGGATGGGAGATCAGCCCCAGCATTTT.